Below, 17 T cell receptor beta chains from the same sample are listed, as sequenced in a study of blood T cells in healthy people across ages (dated by TCRdb to the mid-2010s). Libraries were made using 5' RACE. For sequencing, an Illumina HiSeq 2500 was employed. A second roughly 7 to 11 cycle PCR used a sample-barcoded 5' primer and a J-beta primer mix. Starting from the raw public reads, TCRdb applied fastp trimming at Q25, assembled clones with MiXCR and retained in-frame beta chains. Identical CDR3 proteins give one entry, which carries the most common genes and DNA. The sample yields more than 900,000 distinct CDR3 sequences; about 27% were counted once. 10% to 13% of the sample comes from the top ten. The sample was also reused in another study, on T cells of mothers and their children.

Sequenced input: blood. The receptors shown here come from a woman aged 35 to 49 in good health.

This clonotype has ten or more counts. The chain employs TRBV29-1 and TRBJ2-1, with 8 bases lining up with TRBD2. Germline CDR1 SQVTM, CDR2 ANQGSEA. The CDR3 length is 14 residues. Trimming took 3 bases from V and 4 from J; bases not matched to a gene: 5. CDR3 in amino acids: CSVDRGGLYNEQFF. The CDR3 coding sequence is TGCAGCGTTGACCGGGGGGGCTTGTACAATGAGCAGTTCTTC.

Notes on this clonotype: Germline and junction disagree at one end, which may indicate a read error. J is TRBJ2-1 and V is TRBV6-5, with 9 bases lining up with TRBD1. The CDR3 has 14 amino acids. CDR1 is MNHEY, CDR2 SVGAGI, per germline. The CDR3 spells CASRYYRGQDEQFF. The CDR3 region has the DNA TGTGCCAGCAGATACTACAGGGGGCAGGATGAGCAGTTCTTC.

The V gene is TRBV5-2, the J gene TRBJ2-7; the table's D call, TRBD1, has no DNA check behind it. TRBV5-2 is given as a pseudogene. The CDR3 runs to 14 residues. CDR3 protein: CASKPGTVSYEQYF. The CDR3 bases are TGTGCCAGCAAACCGGGGACAGTTTCCTACGAGCAGTACTTC.

The chain links TRBV7-9 to TRBJ2-3, with 7 bases aligning to TRBD1. The length of the CDR3 is 16 residues. Per the germline V gene, CDR1 is SEHNR and CDR2 is FQNEAQ (reference sequence). The J segment lost 2 bases and the V segment lost 0 bases, leaving 5 bases of the junction unmatched. The CDR3 coding sequence is TGTGCCAGCAGCTTAGCGCTCGGGACAGACACAGATACGCAGTATTTT. Translating gives CASSLALGTDTDTQYF.

The table lists this clonotype with a few counts. The rearrangement uses TRBV28 and TRBJ2-1, with D perhaps matching TRBD2 (6 bases). V was clipped by 3 bases and J by 4 bases, with 10 bases between them. CDR1 is MDHEN and CDR2 is SYDVKM in the germline V gene. The CDR3 has 14 residues. Written as DNA, the CDR3 is TGTGCCAGCAGTTTTCTGAGCGGGTACAATGAGCAGTTCTTC. Residues: CASSFLSGYNEQFF.

This chain joins TRBV5-1 and TRBJ1-1, with no clear D. The V end was cut by 3 bases, the J end by 7 bases, with 10 bases between. The length of the CDR3 is 12 residues. Germline V gene lookup returns CDR1 SGHRS and CDR2 YFSETQ. The chain's CDR3 is CASSYGLGEAFF. CDR3 coding DNA: TGCGCCAGCAGCTATGGACTGGGTGAAGCTTTCTTT.

Ten or more counts support this clonotype. This chain joins TRBV20-1 and TRBJ2-5; D is possibly TRBD1 or TRBD2 (5 bases each). This CDR3 is 12 amino acids long. V was trimmed by 8 bases and J by 3 bases, leaving 13 bases between them. Germline CDR1 DFQATT, CDR2 SNEGSKA (reference sequence). CDR3 coding DNA: TGCAGTCTGGGACGGCCCAAAGAGACCCAGTACTTC. Protein sequence: CSLGRPKETQYF.

V and J are TRBV15 and TRBJ2-2, with D possibly matching TRBD1 (6 bases). The germline CDR1 and CDR2 sequences are LNHNV and YYDKDF (reference sequence). This CDR3 spans 16 amino acids. Trimming left V 2 bases short and J 0 bases short, with 10 bases between. The CDR3 sequence: CATSRTGQTNTGELFF. The DNA for the CDR3 is TGTGCCACCAGCAGAACGGGACAAACGAACACCGGGGAGCTGTTTTTT.

The gene calls are TRBV6-6 and TRBJ2-3; 8 nucleotides line up with TRBD1. The V gene end was trimmed by 1 base and the J gene end by 7 bases; junction bases not matched to a gene: 4. This CDR3 is built from 14 residues. Germline lookup yields CDR1 MNHNY and CDR2 SVGAGI (reference sequence). The CDR3 DNA sequence: TGTGCCAGCAGTTACTTTGGCAGGGGGCATACGCAGTATTTT. It specifies CASSYFGRGHTQYF.

The CDR3: CASSLNGRGRETQYF. The CDR3 DNA reads TGTGCCAGCAGTTTAAATGGGCGGGGGAGAGAGACCCAGTACTTC. The J gene is TRBJ2-5, the V gene TRBV12-3 or TRBV12-4; 7 bases fit TRBD2. This CDR3 has 15 residues. The trim removed 2 bases at V and 4 bases at J, leaving 7 bases unmatched.

This clonotype was detected ten times or more. The CDR3 loop reads CSVYPGTENNQPQHF. The CDR3 DNA reads as TGCAGCGTTTACCCCGGGACAGAGAACAATCAGCCCCAGCATTTT. The gene calls are TRBV29-1 and TRBJ1-5, with TRBD1 matching 7 bases. V gave up 5 bases and J gave up 3 bases; unmatched junction bases: 10. This CDR3 has 15 amino acids. Germline lookup yields CDR1 SQVTM and CDR2 ANQGSEA.

In the case of this clonotype: A much bigger clone sits one base away, suggesting this may be a read error. V gene TRBV7-2 combines with J gene TRBJ1-2; 11 nucleotides agree with TRBD1. The germline V gene has CDR1 SGHTA and CDR2 FQGNSA. Germline trimming cut 3 bases from V and 8 bases from J; bases unmatched to any gene: 2. The CDR3 length is 13 residues. This CDR3 is CASSLDRGQGYTF. The CDR3 DNA reads TGTGCCAGCAGCTTGGACAGGGGGCAAGGCTACACCTTC.

This clonotype was observed a few times. At one end the junction does not follow the germline gene, possibly because of a read error. This rearrangement joins TRBV12-3 or TRBV12-4 to TRBJ2-7; either TRBD1 or TRBD2 may supply D (5 bases each). CDR3 length equals 16 residues. The CDR3 spells CAGSVGAGDEPYEQYF. CDR3 nucleotides: TGTGCCGGCAGTGTAGGGGCCGGGGACGAACCCTACGAGCAGTACTTC.

This rearrangement joins TRBV9 to TRBJ2-3, with D perhaps matching TRBD2 (7 bases). The CDR3 loop spans 15 amino acids. From germline, CDR1 is SGDLS and CDR2 YYNGEE. Trimming cost V 4 bases and J 5 bases, with 17 bases left between them. Here the CDR3 reads CASSTRSGGQDTQYF. The DNA of the CDR3 is TGTGCCAGCAGCACGCGATCGGGGGGACAAGATACGCAGTATTTT.

In its sample, this clonotype was seen a few times. This chain joins TRBV6-4 and TRBJ2-1, with TRBD2 matching over 7 bases. V shed 2 bases and J 15 bases; nucleotides not matched to a gene: 10. This CDR3 spans 13 amino acids. CDR1 and CDR2 from the germline V gene are MRHNA and SNTAGT. This chain's CDR3 is CASSDGTNNGRFF. The CDR3 DNA is TGTGCCAGCAGTGACGGGACTAACAATGGGCGGTTCTTC.

V is TRBV9 and J is TRBJ1-4, with D hard to call. The V gene's germline CDR1 is SGDLS and CDR2 YYNGEE. V was clipped by 0 bases and J by 3 bases, with 6 bases between them. The CDR3 has 14 residues. CDR3 nucleotides: TGTGCCAGCAGCGTAGGTCCCTCTAATGAAAAACTGTTTTTT. Its translation: CASSVGPSNEKLFF.

The chain uses TRBV29-1 and TRBJ2-5; D perhaps matches TRBD1 (7 bases). Trimming removed 7 bases at V and 5 bases at J, with 17 bases between. CDR1 is SQVTM and CDR2 is ANQGSEA in the germline V gene. The CDR3 contains 13 residues. The CDR3 bases are TGCAGCGCGGAGTACAGGGGAGGCGAGACCCAGTACTTC. Protein sequence: CSAEYRGGETQYF.